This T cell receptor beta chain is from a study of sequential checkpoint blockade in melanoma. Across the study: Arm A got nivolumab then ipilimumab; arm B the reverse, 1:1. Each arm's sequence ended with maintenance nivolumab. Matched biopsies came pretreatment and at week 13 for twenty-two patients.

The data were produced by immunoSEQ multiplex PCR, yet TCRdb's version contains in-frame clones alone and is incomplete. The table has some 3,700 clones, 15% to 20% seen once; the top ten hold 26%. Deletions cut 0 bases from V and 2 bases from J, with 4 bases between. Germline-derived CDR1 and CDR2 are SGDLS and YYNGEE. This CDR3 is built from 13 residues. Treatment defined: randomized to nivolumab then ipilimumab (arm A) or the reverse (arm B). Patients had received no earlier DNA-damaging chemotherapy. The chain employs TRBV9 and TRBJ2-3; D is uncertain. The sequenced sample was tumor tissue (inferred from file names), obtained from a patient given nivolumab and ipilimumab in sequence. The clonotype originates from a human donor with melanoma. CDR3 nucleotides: TGTGCCAGCAGCGTAGAGCCCACAGATACGCAGTATTTT. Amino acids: CASSVEPTDTQYF.